One sample yielded the 10 T cell receptor beta chains listed below, sequenced in a study of blood T cell repertoires in COVID-19. The method was immunoSEQ multiplex PCR; TCRdb's version includes in-frame clones alone and lacks a portion of them. The table includes about 100,000 clones, 75% to 90% detected once. The specimen was peripheral blood. The receptors stem from a woman between 70 and 85 years old with active or convalescent COVID-19.

Here the CDR3 DNA reads TGCGCCAGCAGCTTGGGGACACCTACAGGGGGCAGGGACACTGAAGCTTTCTTT. Protein product: CASSLGTPTGGRDTEAFF. J is TRBJ1-1 and V is TRBV5-1, with 9 nucleotides matching TRBD1. CDR3 size: 18 residues. Trimming at V came to 0 bases and at J to 3 bases, leaving 12 bases not matched to a gene. Germline-derived CDR1 and CDR2 are SGHRS and YFSETQ.

This clone was found a few times. The chain recombines TRBV11-3 with TRBJ2-3; possibly TRBD2 for D (5 bases). Trimming removed 5 bases at V and 0 bases at J, with 9 bases between. The CDR3 has 14 residues. Germline lookup yields CDR1 SGHNT and CDR2 YENEEA. CDR3 in DNA: TGTGCCAGCAGCCTCCGGACTAGCACAGATACGCAGTATTTT. This sequence encodes CASSLRTSTDTQYF.

The chain couples TRBV23-1 to TRBJ1-5; D is unresolved. TRBV23-1 is an open reading frame, and its role is uncertain. This CDR3 is 15 amino acids long. Trimming left V 2 bases short and J 4 bases short, with 12 bases between. The CDR3 is CASSQPGGENQPQHF. The CDR3, as DNA: TGCGCCAGCAGTCAACCCGGCGGGGAGAATCAGCCCCAGCATTTT.

The chain couples TRBV28 to TRBJ1-6, with D unclear. CDR1 is MDHEN and CDR2 is SYDVKM in the germline V gene. Trimming removed 2 bases from V and 0 bases from J, with 5 bases in between. CDR3 size: 15 residues. CDR3 sequence (DNA): TGTGCCAGCAGTTTACCAGACTCCTATAATTCACCCCTCCACTTT. This translates into CASSLPDSYNSPLHF.

The chain uses TRBV28 and TRBJ1-1; the D is unclear. The V and J ends lost 7 bases and 0 bases respectively, with 3 bases between them. CDR1 and CDR2 (germline): MDHEN, SYDVKM. The CDR3 spans 11 residues. The CDR3 DNA reads as TGTGCCAGCACGGTGAACACTGAAGCTTTCTTT. Residues: CASTVNTEAFF.

V gene TRBV7-9 combines with J gene TRBJ1-1, with TRBD1 identical over 10 bases. In germline, CDR1 is SEHNR, CDR2 FQNEAQ (reference sequence). The CDR3 spans 14 residues. V trimming: 7 bases; J trimming: 7 bases; junction bases outside the gene matches: 9. The CDR3 DNA sequence: TGTGCCAGCATCCCAGTGGGGACAGGGGATGAAGCTTTCTTT. This codes for CASIPVGTGDEAFF.

The chain couples TRBV5-1 to TRBJ1-1, with 8 bases identical to TRBD1. In germline, CDR1 is SGHRS, CDR2 YFSETQ. The CDR3 extends over 14 amino acids. V dropped 4 bases and J dropped 5; count of bases not matched to a gene: 7. The CDR3 sequence is CASSTGGRWTEAFF. CDR3 nucleotide sequence: TGCGCCAGCAGCACAGGGGGGAGGTGGACTGAAGCTTTCTTT.

This rearrangement joins TRBV9 to TRBJ1-3, with a possible D match to TRBD1 (6 bases). Germline V lookup: CDR1 SGDLS, CDR2 YYNGEE. This CDR3 comprises 14 residues. The germline V and J ends were trimmed by 3 bases and 4 bases, with 11 bases remaining between them. The DNA of the CDR3 is TGTGCCAGCAGCGAACCAGGGGCGGGAAACACCATATATTTT. Its protein is CASSEPGAGNTIYF.

The rearrangement joins TRBV21-1 to TRBJ2-5; the table calls TRBD2, which could not be checked here. TRBV21-1 is labeled a pseudogene. The length of the CDR3 is 14 residues. CDR3 DNA sequence: TGTGCCAGCAACGTACGGACTAACCAAGAGACCCAGTACTTC. Encoded protein: CASNVRTNQETQYF.

The V gene is TRBV29-1, the J gene TRBJ2-3; 8 bases are shared with TRBD1. Germline V gene sequence: CDR1 SQVTM, CDR2 ANQGSEA. V lost 7 bases to trimming and J lost 0 bases; unmatched junction nucleotides: 9. The CDR3 covers 15 residues. The CDR3 coding sequence is TGCAGCGCTCGTGGGACAGGAGGGAGCACAGATACGCAGTATTTT. Protein sequence: CSARGTGGSTDTQYF.